This TCR beta chain was captured in a study of T cells after somatic rescue of genetic block. The repertoire was sequenced with immunoSEQ multiplex PCR; TCRdb's copy has only in-frame clones and lacks some. The sample records about 70,000 clones, about 91% being singletons. The CDR3 has 12 residues. Germline V gene data show CDR1 as LNHDA and CDR2 as SQIVND (reference sequence). V was trimmed by 5 bases and J by 8 bases, leaving 10 bases between them. The V call is TRBV19, the J call TRBJ2-1; weak D call: TRBD1 (5 bases). This TCR was sampled from a man aged 35 to 55. Material for sequencing was peripheral blood mononuclear cells (PBMCs). CDR3 in DNA: TGTGCCAGTAGTGGTGCCAGGGATGAGCAGTTCTTC. Protein: CASSGARDEQFF.